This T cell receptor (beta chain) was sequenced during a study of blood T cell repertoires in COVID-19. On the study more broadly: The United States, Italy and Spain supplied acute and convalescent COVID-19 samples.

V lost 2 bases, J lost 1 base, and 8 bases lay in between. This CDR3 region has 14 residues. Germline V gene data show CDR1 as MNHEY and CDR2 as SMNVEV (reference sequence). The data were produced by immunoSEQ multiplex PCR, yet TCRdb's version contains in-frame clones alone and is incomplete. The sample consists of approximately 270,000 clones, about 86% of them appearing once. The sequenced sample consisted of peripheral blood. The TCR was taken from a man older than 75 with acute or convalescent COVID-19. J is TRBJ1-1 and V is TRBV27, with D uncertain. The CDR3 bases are TGTGCCAGCAGTTTAGGCGGTTCGAACACTGAAGCTTTCTTT. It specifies CASSLGGSNTEAFF.